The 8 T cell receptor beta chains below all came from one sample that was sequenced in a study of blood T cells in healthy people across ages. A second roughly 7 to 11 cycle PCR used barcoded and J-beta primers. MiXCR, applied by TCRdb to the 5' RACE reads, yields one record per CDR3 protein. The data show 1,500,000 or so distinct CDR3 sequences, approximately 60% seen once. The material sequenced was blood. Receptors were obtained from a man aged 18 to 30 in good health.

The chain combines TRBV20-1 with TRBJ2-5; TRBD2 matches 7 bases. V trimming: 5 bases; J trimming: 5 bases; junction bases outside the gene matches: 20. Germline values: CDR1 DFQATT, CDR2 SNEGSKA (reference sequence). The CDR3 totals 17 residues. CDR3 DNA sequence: TGCAGTGCTGGATCTAGCGGTAGGGGCGGTTTATGGGAGACCCAGTACTTC. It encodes CSAGSSGRGGLWETQYF.

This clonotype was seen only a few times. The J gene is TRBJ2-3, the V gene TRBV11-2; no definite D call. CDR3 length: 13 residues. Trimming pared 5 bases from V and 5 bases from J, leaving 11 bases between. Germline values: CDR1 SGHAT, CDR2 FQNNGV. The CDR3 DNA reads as TGTGCCAGCAGCCTCCTTTTGGTAGATACGCAGTATTTT. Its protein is CASSLLLVDTQYF.

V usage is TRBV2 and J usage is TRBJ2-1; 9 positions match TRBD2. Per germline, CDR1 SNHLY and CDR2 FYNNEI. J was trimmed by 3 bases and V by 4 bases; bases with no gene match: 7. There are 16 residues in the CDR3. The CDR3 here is CASSANSGRGYNEQFF. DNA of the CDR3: TGTGCCAGCAGTGCCAATAGCGGGAGAGGCTACAATGAGCAGTTCTTC.

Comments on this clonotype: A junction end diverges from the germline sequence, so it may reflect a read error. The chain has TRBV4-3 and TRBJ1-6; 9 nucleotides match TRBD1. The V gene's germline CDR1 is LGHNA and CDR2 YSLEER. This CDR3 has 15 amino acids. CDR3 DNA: TGCGCCAGCAGCCGGGGGACAGGGAGTAATTCACCCCCCCACTTT. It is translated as CASSRGTGSNSPPHF.

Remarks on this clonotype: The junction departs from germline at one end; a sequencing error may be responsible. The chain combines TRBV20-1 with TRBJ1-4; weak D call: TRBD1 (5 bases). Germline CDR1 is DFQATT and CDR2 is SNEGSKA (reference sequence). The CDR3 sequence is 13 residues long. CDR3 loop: CSARVSGEEKLFF. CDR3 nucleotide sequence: TGTAGTGCTAGAGTTTCGGGGGAGGAAAAACTGTTTTTT.

The CDR3 DNA reads TGTGCCAGCAGCCCCCTGGGATTCGAGGGGGGACTAGAGAGAAGCTCCTACAATGAGCAGTTCTTC. This translates into CASSPLGFEGGLERSSYNEQFF. The chain combines TRBV14 with TRBJ2-1; 8 positions agree with TRBD2. Per the germline V gene, CDR1 is SGHDN and CDR2 is FVKESK. The CDR3 has 22 residues. V shed 4 bases and J 0 bases; nucleotides not matched to a gene: 23.

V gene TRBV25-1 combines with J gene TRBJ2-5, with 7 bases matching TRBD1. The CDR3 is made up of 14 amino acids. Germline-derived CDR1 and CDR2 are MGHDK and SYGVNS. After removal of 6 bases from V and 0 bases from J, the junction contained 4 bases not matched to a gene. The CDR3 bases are TGTGCCAGCAGGAGCAGGGGGTACCAAGAGACCCAGTACTTC. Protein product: CASRSRGYQETQYF.

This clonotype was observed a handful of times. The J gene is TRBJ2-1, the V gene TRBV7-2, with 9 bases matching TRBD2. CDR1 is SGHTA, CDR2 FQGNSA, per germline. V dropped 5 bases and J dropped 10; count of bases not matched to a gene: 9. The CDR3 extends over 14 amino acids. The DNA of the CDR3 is TGTGCCAGCAGCCGTGAGTCCAGCGGGGGGGAGCAGTTCTTC. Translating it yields CASSRESSGGEQFF. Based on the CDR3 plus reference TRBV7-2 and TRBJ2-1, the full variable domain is GAGVSQSPSNKVTEKGKDVELRCDPISGHTALYWYRQSLGQGLEFLIYFQGNSAPDKSGLPSDRFSAERTGGSVSTLTIQRTQQEDSAVYLCASSRESSGGEQFFGPGTRLTVL.